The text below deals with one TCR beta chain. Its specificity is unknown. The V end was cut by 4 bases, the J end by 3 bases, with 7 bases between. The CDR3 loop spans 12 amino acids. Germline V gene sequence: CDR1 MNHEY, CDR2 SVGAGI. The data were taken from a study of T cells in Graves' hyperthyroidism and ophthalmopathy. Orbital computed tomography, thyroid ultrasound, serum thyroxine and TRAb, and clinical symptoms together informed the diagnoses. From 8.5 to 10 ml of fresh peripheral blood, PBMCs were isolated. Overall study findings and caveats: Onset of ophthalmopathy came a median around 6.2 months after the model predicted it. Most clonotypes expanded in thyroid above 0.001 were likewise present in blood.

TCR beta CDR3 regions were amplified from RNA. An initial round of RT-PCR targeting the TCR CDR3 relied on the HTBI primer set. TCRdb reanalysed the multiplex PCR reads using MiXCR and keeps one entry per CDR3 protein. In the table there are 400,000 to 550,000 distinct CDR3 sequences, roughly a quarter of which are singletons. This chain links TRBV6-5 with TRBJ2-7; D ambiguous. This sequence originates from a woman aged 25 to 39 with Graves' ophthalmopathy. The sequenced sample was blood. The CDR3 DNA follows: TGTGCCAGCAGTTCACGCCGCTACGAGCAGTACTTC. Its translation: CASSSRRYEQYF.